Listed below are T cell receptor beta chains from one sample, sequenced in a study of CD4+ T cells in melanoma. TCRdb's copy holds only in-frame clones and misses some; the assay was immunoSEQ multiplex PCR. The sample has about 9,100 clones, 55% to 75% seen once. The specimen was cells from a culture (not recorded whether cultured in vitro). These receptor sequences come from a human donor with melanoma. Both conserved end residues are part of each CDR3. Each record gives: clone size, V gene, J gene, D gene, CDR3 protein, CDR3 DNA. The D gene is left open where the match is weak. Clone size is not always given. Where it is, it says once, few, many or a class for expanded clones.

clone_size: NA; v_call: TRBV5-5; j_call: TRBJ1-2; d_call: NA; cdr3_aa: CASSLPGKRNYGYTF; cdr3_nt: TGTGCCAGCAGCTTGCCAGGGAAGCGTAACTATGGCTACACCTTC
clone_size: NA; v_call: TRBV27; j_call: TRBJ2-7; d_call: TRBD1; cdr3_aa: CASSFWDSLYEQYF; cdr3_nt: TGTGCCAGCAGTTTCTGGGACAGCCTCTACGAGCAGTACTTC
clone_size: NA; v_call: TRBV6-5; j_call: TRBJ1-2; d_call: NA; cdr3_aa: CASKGGKHGYTF; cdr3_nt: TGTGCCAGCAAGGGAGGGAAGCATGGCTACACCTTC
clone_size: NA; v_call: TRBV6-5; j_call: TRBJ2-3; d_call: TRBD2; cdr3_aa: CASSSHETSGTDTQYF; cdr3_nt: TGTGCCAGCAGTTCCCATGAAACTAGCGGCACAGATACGCAGTATTTT
clone_size: NA; v_call: TRBV19; j_call: TRBJ2-2; d_call: NA; cdr3_aa: CASSISGVAGELFF; cdr3_nt: TGTGCCAGTAGTATCTCGGGGGTGGCCGGGGAGCTGTTTTTT
clone_size: few; v_call: TRBV2; j_call: TRBJ2-3; d_call: NA; cdr3_aa: CASSRVGQRTDTQYF; cdr3_nt: TGTGCCAGCAGTAGGGTCGGACAGAGAACAGATACGCAGTATTTT
clone_size: NA; v_call: TRBV9; j_call: TRBJ2-3; d_call: NA; cdr3_aa: CASSPRGDVTDTQYF; cdr3_nt: TGTGCCAGCAGCCCTCGAGGGGATGTCACAGATACGCAGTATTTT
clone_size: NA; v_call: TRBV6-6; j_call: TRBJ2-1; d_call: NA; cdr3_aa: CATRGTYNEQFF; cdr3_nt: TGTGCAACTAGGGGAACCTACAATGAGCAGTTCTTC
clone_size: NA; v_call: TRBV19; j_call: TRBJ1-2; d_call: NA; cdr3_aa: CASSSGGNYGYTF; cdr3_nt: TGTGCCAGTAGTAGCGGAGGTAACTATGGCTACACCTTC
clone_size: NA; v_call: TRBV12-5; j_call: TRBJ1-1; d_call: NA; cdr3_aa: CASGPDGIGAEAFF; cdr3_nt: TGTGCTAGTGGCCCGGACGGAATAGGGGCTGAAGCTTTCTTT
clone_size: NA; v_call: TRBV19; j_call: TRBJ2-4; d_call: TRBD1; cdr3_aa: CASSKTGTNIQYF; cdr3_nt: TGTGCCAGTAGTAAGACAGGGACGAACATTCAGTACTTC
clone_size: few; v_call: TRBV20-1; j_call: TRBJ1-2; d_call: NA; cdr3_aa: CSASRDYGYTF; cdr3_nt: TGCAGTGCTAGCAGAGACTATGGCTACACCTTC
clone_size: NA; v_call: TRBV11-3; j_call: TRBJ2-3; d_call: TRBD2; cdr3_aa: CASSFGAGGPDTQYF; cdr3_nt: TGTGCCAGCAGCTTCGGGGCGGGGGGCCCGGATACGCAGTATTTT
clone_size: NA; v_call: TRBV6-5; j_call: TRBJ1-2; d_call: NA; cdr3_aa: CASSQRDGYGYTF; cdr3_nt: TGTGCCAGCAGCCAGAGGGATGGCTATGGCTACACCTTC
clone_size: few; v_call: TRBV6-6; j_call: TRBJ1-5; d_call: NA; cdr3_aa: CASRDEGHSNQPQHF; cdr3_nt: TGTGCCAGCAGGGACGAGGGGCATAGCAATCAGCCCCAGCATTTT
clone_size: NA; v_call: TRBV30; j_call: TRBJ2-1; d_call: TRBD2; cdr3_aa: CAWSAGLAGEQFF; cdr3_nt: TGTGCCTGGAGCGCGGGACTAGCGGGGGAGCAGTTCTTC
clone_size: few; v_call: TRBV27; j_call: TRBJ2-5; d_call: NA; cdr3_aa: CASSLSPWLPQYF; cdr3_nt: TGTGCCAGCAGCCTCAGCCCATGGTTGCCCCAGTACTTC
clone_size: NA; v_call: TRBV5-4; j_call: TRBJ1-2; d_call: TRBD1; cdr3_aa: CASRGDRRDYGYTF; cdr3_nt: TGTGCCAGCCGGGGGGACAGACGAGACTATGGCTACACCTTC
clone_size: NA; v_call: TRBV11-2; j_call: TRBJ1-2; d_call: NA; cdr3_aa: CASSLAADGYTF; cdr3_nt: TGTGCCAGCAGCTTGGCGGCGGACGGCTACACCTTC
clone_size: NA; v_call: TRBV2; j_call: TRBJ2-1; d_call: NA; cdr3_aa: CASSYLVGDEQFF; cdr3_nt: TGTGCCAGCAGTTACCTGGTCGGCGATGAGCAGTTCTTC
clone_size: NA; v_call: TRBV7-3; j_call: TRBJ2-1; d_call: TRBD2; cdr3_aa: CASSPRRAGYNEQFF; cdr3_nt: TGTGCCAGCAGTCCCAGGAGAGCGGGGTACAATGAGCAGTTCTTC
clone_size: NA; v_call: TRBV27; j_call: TRBJ1-5; d_call: NA; cdr3_aa: CASSKGSSGNQPQHF; cdr3_nt: TGTGCCAGCAGCAAGGGGAGCTCGGGCAATCAGCCCCAGCATTTT
clone_size: NA; v_call: TRBV6-1; j_call: TRBJ2-5; d_call: NA; cdr3_aa: CASKTLRQETQYF; cdr3_nt: TGTGCCAGCAAAACTCTTAGACAAGAGACCCAGTACTTC
clone_size: NA; v_call: TRBV2; j_call: TRBJ1-5; d_call: NA; cdr3_aa: CATKGGETGAQHF; cdr3_nt: TGTGCCACCAAGGGGGGGGAGACTGGTGCCCAGCATTTT
clone_size: NA; v_call: TRBV18; j_call: TRBJ2-5; d_call: NA; cdr3_aa: CASSPVMGEQETQYF; cdr3_nt: TGTGCCAGCTCACCTGTTATGGGGGAACAAGAGACCCAGTACTTC
clone_size: NA; v_call: TRBV25-1; j_call: TRBJ2-1; d_call: NA; cdr3_aa: CASSERQKPSQFF; cdr3_nt: TGTGCCAGCAGTGAACGACAGAAGCCCTCTCAGTTCTTC
clone_size: NA; v_call: TRBV19; j_call: TRBJ2-3; d_call: TRBD2; cdr3_aa: CASSILQAGGDTQYF; cdr3_nt: TGTGCCAGTAGTATCTTACAGGCGGGGGGAGATACGCAGTATTTT
clone_size: NA; v_call: TRBV9; j_call: TRBJ2-1; d_call: NA; cdr3_aa: CASSVGGAGVNEQFF; cdr3_nt: TGTGCCAGCAGCGTGGGCGGGGCTGGGGTAAATGAGCAGTTCTTC
clone_size: NA; v_call: TRBV4-1; j_call: TRBJ1-1; d_call: NA; cdr3_aa: CASRGFTEAFF; cdr3_nt: TGCGCCAGTAGGGGGTTCACTGAAGCTTTCTTT
clone_size: NA; v_call: TRBV18; j_call: TRBJ2-7; d_call: TRBD2; cdr3_aa: CASSVGGVSTYEQYF; cdr3_nt: TGTGCCAGCTCGGTGGGGGGGGTGAGTACCTACGAGCAGTACTTC
clone_size: few; v_call: TRBV12-5; j_call: TRBJ1-5; d_call: NA; cdr3_aa: CASGSDSLSNQPQHF; cdr3_nt: TGTGCTAGTGGATCCGACAGCCTTAGCAATCAGCCCCAGCATTTT
clone_size: NA; v_call: TRBV9; j_call: TRBJ2-7; d_call: NA; cdr3_aa: CASSVSAGPYEQYF; cdr3_nt: TGTGCCAGCAGCGTATCAGCAGGGCCCTACGAGCAGTACTTC
clone_size: once; v_call: TRBV9; j_call: TRBJ1-2; d_call: NA; cdr3_aa: CASRAEQAGYTF; cdr3_nt: TGTGCCAGCAGAGCGGAACAGGCTGGCTACACCTTC
clone_size: NA; v_call: TRBV6-1; j_call: TRBJ2-7; d_call: TRBD1; cdr3_aa: CASSESGTASYEQYF; cdr3_nt: TGTGCCAGCAGTGAATCTGGGACAGCTTCCTACGAGCAGTACTTC
clone_size: NA; v_call: TRBV6-5; j_call: TRBJ1-2; d_call: TRBD1; cdr3_aa: CASSYVAGGRDGYTF; cdr3_nt: TGTGCCAGCAGTTACGTGGCAGGGGGCAGGGATGGCTACACCTTC
clone_size: NA; v_call: TRBV21-1; j_call: TRBJ2-5; d_call: NA; cdr3_aa: CATRRVTYQETQYF; cdr3_nt: TGTGCCACACGGAGGGTCACGTACCAAGAGACCCAGTACTTC
clone_size: NA; v_call: TRBV21-1; j_call: TRBJ1-1; d_call: NA; cdr3_aa: CASRGVIATLRTEAFF; cdr3_nt: TGTGCCAGCAGGGGAGTGATAGCTACACTTCGCACTGAAGCTTTCTTT
clone_size: few; v_call: TRBV7-9; j_call: TRBJ2-7; d_call: TRBD1; cdr3_aa: CASSGAGTGEVEQYF; cdr3_nt: TGTGCCAGCAGCGGTGCCGGGACAGGGGAGGTCGAGCAGTACTTC
clone_size: NA; v_call: TRBV5-6; j_call: TRBJ1-2; d_call: TRBD1; cdr3_aa: CASSTPGQEPYGYTF; cdr3_nt: TGTGCCAGCTCAACCCCGGGACAGGAACCCTATGGCTACACCTTC
clone_size: NA; v_call: TRBV6-6; j_call: TRBJ2-1; d_call: TRBD2; cdr3_aa: CASSYFARGGHNEQFF; cdr3_nt: TGTGCCAGCAGTTACTTTGCGCGGGGGGGCCACAATGAGCAGTTCTTC